This TCR beta chain was captured in a study of cytomegalovirus exposure and HLA in healthy donors. Findings and limits, study-wide: Investigators reported 150 to 200 TCR beta chains as tied to cytomegalovirus. That first-cohort TCR clusters tended to co-occur in the 90 to 150 validation repertoires was found in a later analysis.

The length of the CDR3 is 15 residues. Germline trimming cut 4 bases from V and 1 base from J; bases unmatched to any gene: 4. Looked up from germline, CDR1 is SGHRS and CDR2 is YFSETQ. Sequencing used immunoSEQ multiplex PCR; TCRdb keeps in-frame clones, though not all of them. Of around 350,000 clones in the sample, roughly 85% were seen once. An approximately 120-subject validation cohort, separate from the roughly 670-subject first cohort, supplied the donors. With regard to this clone: Antigen unknown.

The sequencing sample was made of PBMCs. The sequence derives from a young woman in good health and CMV-seronegative. V and J are TRBV5-1 and TRBJ2-1; TRBD1 aligns across 8 bases. CDR3 bases: TGCGCCAGCAGCCCGAGACAGGGGTCCTACAATGAGCAGTTCTTC. It translates to CASSPRQGSYNEQFF.